Presented here are 6 T cell receptor beta chains from one specimen sequenced in a study of T cells in Graves' hyperthyroidism and ophthalmopathy (dated by TCRdb to about 2019). The library was prepared using multiplex PCR. For sequencing, an Illumina HiSeq 2000 was employed. Amplification of TCR beta CDR3 regions was carried out from RNA transcripts. For the first round of RT-PCR on the TCR CDR3, the HTBI primer set was used together with the Qiagen OneStep RT-PCR kit. Using fastp at Q25 and MiXCR, TCRdb reprocessed the public reads and kept productive beta chains. Merged by CDR3 protein, the rows form single entries marked with the most common genes and DNA. Within this sample are about 25,000 distinct CDR3 sequences, with around 47% of them counted one time only. Clones ranked in the top ten supply around 23% of the sample. The sequencing sample was made of blood. These receptors were collected from a woman in her thirties or forties with Graves' hyperthyroidism that later progressed to Graves' ophthalmopathy.

This clonotype is judged medium-sized. The V call is TRBV24-1, the J call TRBJ2-5; 10 nucleotides align to TRBD1. The CDR3 is 15 residues long. V trimming: 5 bases; J trimming: 4 bases; junction bases outside the gene matches: 6. CDR1 is KGHDR and CDR2 is SFDVKD in the germline V gene. CDR3 sequence: CATSAVTGGGETQYF. CDR3 in DNA: TGTGCCACCAGTGCCGTGACAGGGGGCGGAGAGACCCAGTACTTC.

This clonotype qualifies as medium-sized. The V and J genes are TRBV5-4 and TRBJ2-5; TRBD2 might be the D (6 bases). The V end lost 4 bases, the J end lost 4 bases, and 11 bases lay between the germline ends. The CDR3 covers 13 residues. Germline loops: CDR1 SGHNT, CDR2 YYREEE (reference sequence). The CDR3 region has the DNA TGTGCCAGCAGCCGCATGGGAGGAGAGACCCAGTACTTC. This sequence encodes CASSRMGGETQYF.

This clonotype is termed medium-sized. This sequence joins TRBV7-4 and TRBJ1-5; D is uncertain. CDR3 length: 15 amino acids. V lost 5 bases, J lost 1 base, and 12 bases lay in between. Germline-derived CDR1 and CDR2 are SGHVT and SQSDAQ. In nucleotides, the CDR3 is TGTGCCAGCAGCCCACCCCTATCGAGCAATCAGCCCCAGCATTTT. Translation gives CASSPPLSSNQPQHF.

This clonotype has ten or more counts. The V gene is TRBV2, the J gene TRBJ2-7, with 7 bases identical to TRBD1. This CDR3 is 14 amino acids long. V lost 5 bases and J lost 0; bases outside the gene matches: 4. Looked up from germline, CDR1 is SNHLY and CDR2 is FYNNEI. CDR3 amino acids: CASSPRDSSYEQYF. In nucleotides, the CDR3 is TGTGCCAGCAGTCCCCGGGACAGCTCCTACGAGCAGTACTTC.

This clonotype was observed many times. The chain uses TRBV11-2 and TRBJ2-7; D is undetermined. Trimming removed 0 bases from V and 0 bases from J, with 9 bases in between. The CDR3 runs to 15 residues. Germline CDR1 is SGHAT and CDR2 is FQNNGV. CDR3 DNA: TGTGCCAGCAGCTTAGATACTATAATCTCCTACGAGCAGTACTTC. Translating gives CASSLDTIISYEQYF.

The chain carries TRBV15 and TRBJ2-6; the D gene is possibly TRBD2 (6 bases). Between the trimmed V and J ends, which lost 0 bases and 0 bases, there was a span of 21 bases. Germline loops: CDR1 LNHNV, CDR2 YYDKDF (reference sequence). This CDR3 is 21 amino acids long. CDR3 sequence (DNA): TGTGCCACCAGCAGAGATCCTGTTGCGCGGGGAGAGGACTCTGGGGCCAACGTCCTGACTTTC. Protein: CATSRDPVARGEDSGANVLTF.